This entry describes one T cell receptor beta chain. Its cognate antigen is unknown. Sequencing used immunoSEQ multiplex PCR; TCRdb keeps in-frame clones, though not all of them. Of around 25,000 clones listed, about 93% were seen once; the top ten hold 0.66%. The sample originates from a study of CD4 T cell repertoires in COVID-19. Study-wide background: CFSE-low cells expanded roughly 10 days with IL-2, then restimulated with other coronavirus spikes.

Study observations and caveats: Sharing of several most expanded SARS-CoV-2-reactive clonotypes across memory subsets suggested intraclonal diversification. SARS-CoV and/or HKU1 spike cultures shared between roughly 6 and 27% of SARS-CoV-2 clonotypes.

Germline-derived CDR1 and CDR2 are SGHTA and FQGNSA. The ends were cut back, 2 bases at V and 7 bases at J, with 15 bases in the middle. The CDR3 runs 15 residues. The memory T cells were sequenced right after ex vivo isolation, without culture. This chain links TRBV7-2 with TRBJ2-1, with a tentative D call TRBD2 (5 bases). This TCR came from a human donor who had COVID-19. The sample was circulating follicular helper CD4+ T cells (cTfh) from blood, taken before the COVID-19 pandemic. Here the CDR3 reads CASSLTRGVLNEQFF. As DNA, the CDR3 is TGTGCCAGCAGCTTAACACGGGGTGTCTTGAATGAGCAGTTCTTC.